This T cell receptor beta chain was observed in a study of T cell changes during pregnancy in multiple sclerosis. Clones were read by immunoSEQ multiplex PCR, and TCRdb kept only the in-frame ones, dropping some. The profile shows about 43,000 clones, almost 90% of them singletons. The ends were cut back, 5 bases at V and 3 bases at J, with 7 bases in the middle. CDR3 size: 12 residues. Germline CDR1 and CDR2: ENHRY and SYGVKD. Source: peripheral blood, taken in the second trimester of pregnancy. The rearrangement uses TRBV10-3 and TRBJ1-1; D gene unclear. The receptor was isolated from a female donor in good health, enrolled as a control in a pregnancy study. The CDR3 spells CAISTSYTEAFF. Written as DNA, the CDR3 is TGTGCCATCAGTACATCCTACACTGAAGCTTTCTTT.